This TCR beta chain was documented in a study of cytomegalovirus exposure and HLA in healthy donors. Sequencing used immunoSEQ multiplex PCR; TCRdb keeps in-frame clones, though not all of them. Found here are under 300,000 clones, roughly 86% of them singletons; the top ten hold roughly 1.2%. CDR3 size: 15 residues. From germline, CDR1 is SGHAT and CDR2 FQNNGV. V lost 5 bases to trimming and J lost 4 bases, with 15 bases between them. The donors were part of the validation cohort of over a hundred subjects. That cohort was separate from the first cohort, which comprised under 750 subjects. Sequences were obtained from PBMCs. The rearrangement joins TRBV11-2 to TRBJ2-1, with D perhaps TRBD1 (6 bases). The clonotype comes from a woman between 25 and 40 years old in good health and CMV-seropositive. The CDR3, as DNA: TGTGCCAGCAGCCCGGGACAACAGAGGTACAATGAGCAGTTCTTC. It codes for CASSPGQQRYNEQFF.